A selection of T cell receptor beta chains follows, all from one sample in a study of Ad26.COV2.S vaccination and SARS-CoV-2 variants. TCRdb keeps only in-frame clones here, not all; method: immunoSEQ multiplex PCR. The sample gives more than 400,000 clones, around 90% of which show up once; about 4.1% is in the top ten. Source: peripheral blood, taken in a trial of Ad26.COV2.S vaccine versus placebo. These receptors were collected from a person between 18 and 65 years old who received the Ad26.COV2.S COVID-19 vaccine or a placebo. CDR3s include the opening cysteine and the closing phenylalanine or tryptophan. The D gene is left open where the match is weak. Clone size appears in some rows only: once, few, many, or a class for an expanded clone.

D gene: .
clone size: .
J gene: TRBJ1-4
V gene: TRBV3-1/TRBV3-2
CDR3 DNA: TGTGCCAGCAGCCAAGATTCTTCGGGGTTTTATAGTGAAAAACTGTTTTTT
CDR3 protein: CASSQDSSGFYSEKLFF

D gene: .
clone size: .
J gene: TRBJ1-4
V gene: TRBV3-1/TRBV3-2
CDR3 DNA: TGTGCCAGCAGCCAAGTGGCCATTGAAAAACTGTTTTTT
CDR3 protein: CASSQVAIEKLFF

D gene: .
clone size: once
J gene: TRBJ2-7
V gene: TRBV6-2/TRBV6-3
CDR3 DNA: TGTGCCAGCAGTTACGGGAGTGTGAGGAACTACGAGCAGTACTTC
CDR3 protein: CASSYGSVRNYEQYF

D gene: .
clone size: once
J gene: TRBJ2-5
V gene: TRBV7-9
CDR3 DNA: TGTGCCAGCAGCTTAGCGGGGGTGTACCAAGAGACCCAGTACTTC
CDR3 protein: CASSLAGVYQETQYF

D gene: .
clone size: .
J gene: TRBJ2-7
V gene: TRBV18
CDR3 DNA: TGTGCCAGCTCACGAGGGACGGATCCCCTCCGTTTC
CDR3 protein: CASSRGTDPLRF

D gene: .
clone size: .
J gene: TRBJ2-3
V gene: TRBV6-2/TRBV6-3
CDR3 DNA: TGTGCCAGCAGTTCTCTACCGGACCCCCAAGGGGACACAGATACGCAGTATTTT
CDR3 protein: CASSSLPDPQGDTDTQYF

D gene: .
clone size: few
J gene: TRBJ2-7
V gene: TRBV7-9
CDR3 DNA: TGTGCCAGCAGCTTAGGGCGGTTGAACTACGAGCAGTACTTC
CDR3 protein: CASSLGRLNYEQYF

D gene: TRBD2
clone size: .
J gene: TRBJ2-1
V gene: TRBV7-2
CDR3 DNA: TGTGCCAGCAGTTTGAGCGGGATTGACAATGAGCAGTTCTTC
CDR3 protein: CASSLSGIDNEQFF

D gene: .
clone size: .
J gene: TRBJ2-7
V gene: TRBV28
CDR3 DNA: TGTGCCAGCTCCCGGGGTACCTACGAGCAGTACTTC
CDR3 protein: CASSRGTYEQYF

D gene: .
clone size: .
J gene: TRBJ2-7
V gene: TRBV5-5
CDR3 DNA: TGTGCCAGCAGCCCGGGTGGACTCCCCACCTACGAGCAGTACTTC
CDR3 protein: CASSPGGLPTYEQYF

D gene: .
clone size: .
J gene: TRBJ1-5
V gene: TRBV5-8
CDR3 DNA: TGTGCCAGCAGCTTGGTCGGGGGGGCAAATGATCAGCCCCAGCATTTT
CDR3 protein: CASSLVGGANDQPQHF

D gene: .
clone size: .
J gene: TRBJ2-7
V gene: TRBV2
CDR3 DNA: TGTGCCAGCAGTGAGGGGCGCTACGAGCAGTACTTC
CDR3 protein: CASSEGRYEQYF

D gene: .
clone size: .
J gene: TRBJ2-5
V gene: TRBV5-8
CDR3 DNA: TGTGCCAGCAGCTTGAAAGGGACTCAAAGGGGAGAGACCCAGTACTTC
CDR3 protein: CASSLKGTQRGETQYF

D gene: TRBD1
clone size: .
J gene: TRBJ2-7
V gene: TRBV29-1
CDR3 DNA: TGCAGCGTTGAAGCCTCGGACAGGGCGACCTACGAGCAGTACTTC
CDR3 protein: CSVEASDRATYEQYF

D gene: TRBD2
clone size: .
J gene: TRBJ2-7
V gene: TRBV4-1
CDR3 DNA: TGCGCCAGCAGCCAAGGGAGTGAGCGGGACTCCTACGAGCAGTACTTC
CDR3 protein: CASSQGSERDSYEQYF

D gene: TRBD1
clone size: .
J gene: TRBJ1-2
V gene: TRBV7-9
CDR3 DNA: TGTGCCAGCAGCGGAGTGGGGGACAGGCCAGACAACTATGGCTACACCTTC
CDR3 protein: CASSGVGDRPDNYGYTF

D gene: TRBD2
clone size: .
J gene: TRBJ2-1
V gene: TRBV11-2
CDR3 DNA: TGTGCCAGCAGCTTAGAGGCTAGCGGGAGGGTGGATGAGCAGTTCTTC
CDR3 protein: CASSLEASGRVDEQFF

D gene: .
clone size: .
J gene: TRBJ1-3
V gene: TRBV4-3
CDR3 DNA: TGCGCCAGCAGCCAAGATCGAGTGGGATCTGGAAACACCATATATTTT
CDR3 protein: CASSQDRVGSGNTIYF

D gene: .
clone size: .
J gene: TRBJ2-1
V gene: TRBV5-4
CDR3 DNA: TGTGCCAGCAGCTTGGATAGCGAGCAGTTCTTC
CDR3 protein: CASSLDSEQFF

D gene: TRBD2
clone size: .
J gene: TRBJ2-1
V gene: TRBV5-4
CDR3 DNA: TGTGCCAGCGGGCCGGGACTAGCGGGAGGAATCGGCAATGAGCAGTTCTTC
CDR3 protein: CASGPGLAGGIGNEQFF

D gene: .
clone size: .
J gene: TRBJ1-5
V gene: TRBV18
CDR3 DNA: TGTGCCAGCTCAACGGACAGCAGGCGGCAGCCCCAGCATTTT
CDR3 protein: CASSTDSRRQPQHF

D gene: TRBD2
clone size: .
J gene: TRBJ2-1
V gene: TRBV7-9
CDR3 DNA: TGTGCCAGCAGCCCCCTAGCGGGAGGGCCGATCAATGAGCAGTTCTTC
CDR3 protein: CASSPLAGGPINEQFF

D gene: .
clone size: .
J gene: TRBJ2-5
V gene: TRBV2
CDR3 DNA: TGTGCCAGCACCGAAGGAGGGGTTTACGAGACCCAGTACTTC
CDR3 protein: CASTEGGVYETQYF

D gene: TRBD1
clone size: .
J gene: TRBJ1-1
V gene: TRBV12-3/TRBV12-4
CDR3 DNA: TGTGCCAGCAGTTGGACAGGGTCCACTGAAGCTTTCTTT
CDR3 protein: CASSWTGSTEAFF

D gene: .
clone size: .
J gene: TRBJ1-3
V gene: TRBV7-8
CDR3 DNA: TGTGCCAGCAGCTTAGGGCTTCCGGGGGCAGGAAACACCATATATTTT
CDR3 protein: CASSLGLPGAGNTIYF

D gene: TRBD1
clone size: .
J gene: TRBJ2-5
V gene: TRBV27
CDR3 DNA: TGTGCCAGCAGTGGGGACAGGGGAGGGTATTTAGAGACCCAGTACTTC
CDR3 protein: CASSGDRGGYLETQYF

D gene: TRBD2
clone size: .
J gene: TRBJ2-1
V gene: TRBV29-1
CDR3 DNA: TGCAGCGTCGCGCGACTAGCGAGAACCGACAATGAGCAGTTCTTC
CDR3 protein: CSVARLARTDNEQFF

D gene: TRBD1
clone size: once
J gene: TRBJ2-5
V gene: TRBV5-6
CDR3 DNA: TGTGCCAGCAGCTCTCCGGGACAGCTTCAAGAGACCCAGTACTTC
CDR3 protein: CASSSPGQLQETQYF

D gene: .
clone size: .
J gene: TRBJ2-1
V gene: TRBV7-2
CDR3 DNA: TGTGCCAGCAGCCCGTCGCCAATATCCTACAATGAGCAGTTCTTC
CDR3 protein: CASSPSPISYNEQFF

D gene: TRBD2
clone size: few
J gene: TRBJ2-7
V gene: TRBV6-2/TRBV6-3
CDR3 DNA: TGTGCCAGCAGCAGACAGGGGATAGGACTAGCGGGCGAGCAGTACTTC
CDR3 protein: CASSRQGIGLAGEQYF

D gene: .
clone size: .
J gene: TRBJ2-6
V gene: TRBV13
CDR3 DNA: TGTGCCAGCAGCTTAGCAGGGTTACCTGGGGCCAACGTCCTGACTTTC
CDR3 protein: CASSLAGLPGANVLTF

D gene: .
clone size: few
J gene: TRBJ1-4
V gene: TRBV6-2/TRBV6-3
CDR3 DNA: TGTGCCAGCAGCCTCGTCAGGGGAGCCGAAAAACTGTTTTTT
CDR3 protein: CASSLVRGAEKLFF

D gene: TRBD2
clone size: .
J gene: TRBJ2-7
V gene: TRBV7-2
CDR3 DNA: TGTGCCAGCAGCTCTAGCGGGAGCTCCTACGAGCAGTACTTC
CDR3 protein: CASSSSGSSYEQYF

D gene: .
clone size: .
J gene: TRBJ1-1
V gene: TRBV28
CDR3 DNA: TGTGCCAGCAGTTTGGGTATGAGGAACACTGAAGCTTTCTTT
CDR3 protein: CASSLGMRNTEAFF

D gene: .
clone size: .
J gene: TRBJ1-2
V gene: TRBV19
CDR3 DNA: TGTGCCAGTAGTAGGGAAACAGACCCCGACTATGGCTACACCTTC
CDR3 protein: CASSRETDPDYGYTF

D gene: .
clone size: .
J gene: TRBJ1-1
V gene: TRBV9
CDR3 DNA: TGTGCCAGCAGCGAGGTCGGGAACACTGAAGCTTTCTTT
CDR3 protein: CASSEVGNTEAFF

D gene: .
clone size: .
J gene: TRBJ2-1
V gene: TRBV5-1
CDR3 DNA: TGCGCCAGCAGCTTGGATAATAGCGTTGAGCAGTTCTTC
CDR3 protein: CASSLDNSVEQFF

D gene: .
clone size: .
J gene: TRBJ2-6
V gene: TRBV18
CDR3 DNA: TGTGCCAGCTCACCGATCATCAAGAGGACCCCTGGGGCCAACGTCCTGACTTTC
CDR3 protein: CASSPIIKRTPGANVLTF

D gene: TRBD1
clone size: .
J gene: TRBJ2-5
V gene: TRBV5-6
CDR3 DNA: TGTGCCAGCAGCGCGGACAGGGGAGAGACCCAGTACTTC
CDR3 protein: CASSADRGETQYF

D gene: TRBD2
clone size: .
J gene: TRBJ2-7
V gene: TRBV28
CDR3 DNA: TGTGCCAGCAGTCATGGACTAGCGGGAGTAATGAGGACCCGCTACGAGCAGTACTTC
CDR3 protein: CASSHGLAGVMRTRYEQYF

D gene: .
clone size: .
J gene: TRBJ1-5
V gene: TRBV19
CDR3 DNA: TGTGCCAGTAGTGCGGGCTCGGGCAATCAGCCCCAGCATTTT
CDR3 protein: CASSAGSGNQPQHF

D gene: .
clone size: .
J gene: TRBJ2-5
V gene: TRBV11-2
CDR3 DNA: TGTGCCAGCAGCTTCTTTTCTGGGGTAGAGACCCAGTACTTC
CDR3 protein: CASSFFSGVETQYF

D gene: TRBD2
clone size: .
J gene: TRBJ2-1
V gene: TRBV9
CDR3 DNA: TGTGCCAGCAGCCCTCCGCGGGGGGTCTACAATGAGCAGTTCTTC
CDR3 protein: CASSPPRGVYNEQFF

D gene: .
clone size: .
J gene: TRBJ1-5
V gene: TRBV19
CDR3 DNA: TGTGCCAGTAGTATCGGTCTTAGCAATCAGCCCCAGCATTTT
CDR3 protein: CASSIGLSNQPQHF

D gene: TRBD1
clone size: .
J gene: TRBJ1-2
V gene: TRBV19
CDR3 DNA: TGTGCCAGTACCCGGACAGGGATGCACTATGGCTACACCTTC
CDR3 protein: CASTRTGMHYGYTF

D gene: TRBD1
clone size: few
J gene: TRBJ2-7
V gene: TRBV28
CDR3 DNA: TGTGCCAGCAGTTTAACAGGGGCGACCTACGAGCAGTACTTC
CDR3 protein: CASSLTGATYEQYF

D gene: TRBD2
clone size: .
J gene: TRBJ2-7
V gene: TRBV7-9
CDR3 DNA: TGTGCCAGCAGCCTGAGGGGAGGGACGGACGAGCAGTACTTC
CDR3 protein: CASSLRGGTDEQYF

D gene: .
clone size: .
J gene: TRBJ1-4
V gene: TRBV11-2
CDR3 DNA: TGTGCCAGCAGCATTCAGGGGAGTGAAAAACTGTTTTTT
CDR3 protein: CASSIQGSEKLFF

D gene: .
clone size: .
J gene: TRBJ2-1
V gene: TRBV7-2
CDR3 DNA: TGTGCCAGCAGCTTAGTTCAGGGTAGGTACAATGAGCAGTTCTTC
CDR3 protein: CASSLVQGRYNEQFF

D gene: .
clone size: .
J gene: TRBJ2-7
V gene: TRBV15
CDR3 DNA: TGTGCCACCAGCAGAGAGTTGGGTGGGGGGCCCTACGAGCAGTACTTC
CDR3 protein: CATSRELGGGPYEQYF

D gene: TRBD1
clone size: .
J gene: TRBJ2-3
V gene: TRBV15
CDR3 DNA: TGTGCCACCAGCAAGTCCAGGGGGTGGACAGATACGCAGTATTTT
CDR3 protein: CATSKSRGWTDTQYF

D gene: .
clone size: .
J gene: TRBJ1-2
V gene: TRBV18
CDR3 DNA: TGTGCCAGCTCACCACTCGAAGATGCCGAGCTTGGCTACACCTTC
CDR3 protein: CASSPLEDAELGYTF

D gene: .
clone size: once
J gene: TRBJ2-5
V gene: TRBV7-2
CDR3 DNA: TGTGCCAGCAGCCGGGGGCGGTACCAAGAGACCCAGTACTTC
CDR3 protein: CASSRGRYQETQYF

D gene: .
clone size: .
J gene: TRBJ2-1
V gene: TRBV4-1
CDR3 DNA: TGCGCCAGCAGCCAAGATTTTCCTGAGCAGTTCTTC
CDR3 protein: CASSQDFPEQFF

D gene: .
clone size: .
J gene: TRBJ2-2
V gene: TRBV7-3
CDR3 DNA: TGTGCCAGCAGCTTAACCCGGGACGCCGGGGAGCTGTTTTTT
CDR3 protein: CASSLTRDAGELFF

D gene: .
clone size: .
J gene: TRBJ1-1
V gene: TRBV6-1
CDR3 DNA: TGTGCCAGCAGTGAAGATATTGTTGGGCGGACGAACACTGAAGCTTTCTTT
CDR3 protein: CASSEDIVGRTNTEAFF

D gene: TRBD2
clone size: .
J gene: TRBJ2-5
V gene: TRBV5-1
CDR3 DNA: TGCGCCAGCAGCTCGCTTGGGGGGGGAAAGACCCAGTACTTC
CDR3 protein: CASSSLGGGKTQYF

D gene: TRBD1
clone size: .
J gene: TRBJ2-7
V gene: TRBV27
CDR3 DNA: TGTGCCAGCAGGGGACAGTTCTACGAGCAGTACTTC
CDR3 protein: CASRGQFYEQYF

D gene: TRBD2
clone size: .
J gene: TRBJ2-7
V gene: TRBV5-4
CDR3 DNA: TGTGCCAGCAGCCCAACTAGCGCGAGCTACGAGCAGTACTTC
CDR3 protein: CASSPTSASYEQYF